The 24 T cell receptor beta chains below come from one sample, sequenced in a study of blood T cell repertoires in COVID-19. The data were produced by immunoSEQ multiplex PCR, yet TCRdb's version contains in-frame clones alone and is incomplete. The sample lists nearly 350,000 clones, about 90% occurring once. The source material was peripheral blood. These receptor sequences come from a woman between 18 and 29 years old who had recovered from COVID-19.

The chain joins TRBV7-2 to TRBJ2-3; 12 bases are shared with TRBD2. V shed 6 bases and J 0 bases; nucleotides not matched to a gene: 7. This CDR3 region has 17 residues. CDR1 is SGHTA, CDR2 FQGNSA, per germline. The CDR3 sequence is CASRLTGTSGSTDTQYF. The CDR3 bases are TGTGCCAGCAGGCTGACAGGGACTAGCGGGAGCACAGATACGCAGTATTTT.

This chain connects TRBV30 to TRBJ1-6; D unresolved. The CDR3 is 14 residues long. Germline V gene lookup returns CDR1 GTSNPN and CDR2 SVGIG (reference sequence). Trimming pared 0 bases from V and 7 bases from J, leaving 10 bases between. CDR3 sequence reads: CAWSVSGSNSPLHF. The CDR3 DNA is TGTGCCTGGAGTGTATCGGGGAGCAATTCACCCCTCCACTTT.

The rearrangement links TRBV5-1 to TRBJ1-1; D gene ambiguous. Germline V gene lookup returns CDR1 SGHRS and CDR2 YFSETQ. The CDR3 is 15 amino acids. Trimming cost V 0 bases and J 4 bases, with 13 bases left between them. This CDR3 reads CASSLGPGRGTEAFF. In DNA form, the CDR3 reads TGCGCCAGCAGCTTGGGTCCGGGTCGGGGCACTGAAGCTTTCTTT.

The V gene is TRBV5-4, the J gene TRBJ2-2; perhaps TRBD2 as D (6 bases). V shed 6 bases and J shed 4 bases, with 7 bases lying between them. CDR1 is SGHNT, CDR2 YYREEE, per germline (reference sequence). CDR3 size: 12 residues. CDR3 amino acids: CASKEGTGELFF. In DNA form, the CDR3 reads TGTGCCAGCAAGGAGGGCACCGGGGAGCTGTTTTTT.

In this sample, this clone turned up a few times. The V call is TRBV27, the J call TRBJ1-2, with a weak D call TRBD1 (6 bases). Germline lookup yields CDR1 MNHEY and CDR2 SMNVEV (reference sequence). The CDR3 sequence is 14 residues long. V lost 2 bases and J 5 bases, leaving 12 bases between the germline ends. This chain's CDR3 is CASSLGGQPYGYTF. The CDR3 DNA reads as TGTGCCAGCAGTTTAGGGGGCCAACCTTATGGCTACACCTTC.

The V gene is TRBV5-1, the J gene TRBJ1-2, with D uncertain. Trimming stripped 2 bases from V and 5 bases from J, with 13 bases between. In germline, CDR1 is SGHRS, CDR2 YFSETQ. This CDR3 region has 14 residues. The DNA of the CDR3 is TGCGCCAGCAGCTTTGGAGGGTACGATTATGGCTACACCTTC. This sequence encodes CASSFGGYDYGYTF.

The rearrangement joins TRBV12-5 to TRBJ1-3; 11 bases match TRBD1. The CDR3 spans 16 residues. Germline CDR1 is LGHNT and CDR2 is FRNRAP. V dropped 5 bases and J dropped 4; count of bases not matched to a gene: 7. The CDR3 here is CASGRRTGGEGNTIYF. The CDR3 bases are TGTGCTAGTGGTCGAAGGACAGGGGGCGAAGGAAACACCATATATTTT.

The chain employs TRBV15 and TRBJ1-5; D gene ambiguous. V lost 0 bases, J lost 4 bases, and 10 bases lay in between. CDR3 length: 15 amino acids. Germline CDR1 is LNHNV and CDR2 is YYDKDF (reference sequence). CDR3 amino acids: CATSREGGRNQPQHF. CDR3 sequence (DNA): TGTGCCACCAGCAGAGAGGGTGGGCGAAATCAGCCCCAGCATTTT. Full variable domain (remainder filled in from reference TRBV15 and TRBJ1-5): DAMVIQNPRYQVTQFGKPVTLSCSQTLNHNVMYWYQQKSSQAPKLLFHYYDKDFNNEADTPDNFQSRRPNTSFCFLDIRSPGLGDTAMYLCATSREGGRNQPQHFGDGTRLSIL.

The chain carries TRBV6-6 and TRBJ1-6, with D possibly matching TRBD1 (5 bases). The length of the CDR3 is 16 residues. Trimming took 0 bases from V and 5 from J, leaving 11 bases between them. The germline V gene encodes CDR1 MNHNY and CDR2 SVGAGI (reference sequence). CDR3 residues: CASSYSRRADNSPLHF. The CDR3 coding sequence is TGTGCCAGCAGTTACTCGCGCAGGGCAGATAATTCACCCCTCCACTTT.

CDR3 nucleotide sequence: TGCGCCAGCAGCCCTCCGACTAGCTTTAATGAGCAGTTCTTC. Its protein is CASSPPTSFNEQFF. The chain employs TRBV4-1 and TRBJ2-1, with TRBD2 matching over 7 bases. After removal of 4 bases from V and 7 bases from J, the junction contained 7 bases not matched to a gene. CDR3 length: 14 amino acids. The V gene's germline CDR1 is MGHRA and CDR2 YSYEKL.

This clone was observed a few times. The sample carries other DNA sequences with the same CDR3. This chain joins TRBV6-5 and TRBJ1-4, with 11 bases lining up with TRBD1. Per the germline V gene, CDR1 is MNHEY and CDR2 is SVGAGI. Trimming took 2 bases from V and 7 from J; bases not matched to a gene: 0. This CDR3 spans 14 amino acids. The CDR3 DNA reads as TGTGCCAGCAGTTACGGGACAGGGGGTGAAAAACTGTTTTTT. It translates to CASSYGTGGEKLFF.

This rearrangement joins TRBV6-2 or TRBV6-3 to TRBJ2-1; 14 positions match TRBD2. Losses at the gene ends were 0 bases for V and 2 bases for J; bases not matched to a gene: 6. The CDR3 runs 19 residues. Germline loops: CDR1 MNHEY, CDR2 SVGEGT. The CDR3, as DNA: TGTGCCAGCAGTTACTCCGGACTAGCGGGAGGATTCCCCTACAATGAGCAGTTCTTC. It specifies CASSYSGLAGGFPYNEQFF.

J is TRBJ2-1 and V is TRBV7-2, with D possibly being TRBD2 (5 bases). This CDR3 is built from 16 residues. Deletions cut 5 bases from V and 0 bases from J, with 14 bases between. CDR1 SGHTA and CDR2 FQGNSA come from the germline V gene. For the CDR3, the DNA is TGTGCCAGCAGCCCTCTTACGAGGGCCTCCTACAATGAGCAGTTCTTC. Residues: CASSPLTRASYNEQFF.

The genes are TRBV5-6 and TRBJ2-3; a possible D gene is TRBD2 (5 bases). CDR1 is SGHDT and CDR2 is YYEEEE in the germline V gene. Trimming took 4 bases from V and 1 from J, leaving 13 bases between them. The CDR3 runs to 15 residues. The CDR3 coding sequence is TGTGCCAGCAGCAGAGATAGCGCTCGCACAGATACGCAGTATTTT. Translating it yields CASSRDSARTDTQYF.

The chain links TRBV19 to TRBJ1-2, with D hard to call. This CDR3 spans 13 amino acids. The germline V gene has CDR1 LNHDA and CDR2 SQIVND (reference sequence). V lost 2 bases and J lost 8, with 12 bases in between. The CDR3 loop is CASSIRVGEGYTF. CDR3 DNA sequence: TGTGCCAGTAGTATAAGGGTCGGGGAGGGCTACACCTTC. The variable domain in full, completed from reference TRBV19 and TRBJ1-2, reads DGGITQSPKYLFRKEGQNVTLSCEQNLNHDAMYWYRQDPGQGLRLIYYSQIVNDFQKGDIAEGYSVSREKKESFPLTVTSAQKNPTAFYLCASSIRVGEGYTFGSGTRLTVV.

This chain joins TRBV27 and TRBJ1-4; TRBD1 agrees at 9 bases. The length of the CDR3 is 15 residues. V was clipped by 5 bases and J by 7 bases; unmatched bases: 8. Germline V lookup: CDR1 MNHEY, CDR2 SMNVEV (reference sequence). Here the CDR3 reads CASSHNRGLGEKLFF. The CDR3, as DNA: TGTGCCAGCAGTCACAACAGGGGGCTAGGTGAAAAACTGTTTTTT.

The rearrangement joins TRBV6-5 to TRBJ2-3; possibly TRBD1 for D (5 bases). CDR3 length: 16 residues. Trimming pared 0 bases from V and 6 bases from J, leaving 16 bases between. The germline gives CDR1 MNHEY, CDR2 SVGAGI. CDR3 nucleotides: TGTGCCAGCAGTTACTCTAAGGACACCAAACAGGATACGCAGTATTTT. As protein: CASSYSKDTKQDTQYF.

This clone appeared once. The chain employs TRBV5-4 and TRBJ1-2; TRBD1 agrees at 10 bases. CDR3 length equals 14 residues. Germline V gives CDR1 SGHNT, CDR2 YYREEE (reference sequence). The ends lost 3 bases at V and 4 bases at J; junction bases unmatched: 3. CDR3 sequence: CASSSTGGGYGYTF. CDR3 nucleotides: TGTGCCAGCAGCTCGACAGGGGGCGGCTATGGCTACACCTTC.

The genes are TRBV2 and TRBJ1-5; D may be TRBD1 (5 bases). Germline values: CDR1 SNHLY, CDR2 FYNNEI. The CDR3 is 16 residues long. V gave up 3 bases and J gave up 0 bases, with 12 bases separating them. This CDR3 reads CASSDWGVHSNQPQHF. CDR3 DNA sequence: TGTGCCAGCAGTGATTGGGGGGTTCATAGCAATCAGCCCCAGCATTTT.

This clone was detected only once. The rearrangement uses TRBV6-5 and TRBJ1-5; possibly TRBD1 for D (5 bases). The V gene lost 7 bases and the J gene lost 6 bases, with 13 bases spanning the gap. Germline-derived CDR1 and CDR2 are MNHEY and SVGAGI. This CDR3 has 13 residues. CDR3 nucleotides: TGTGCCAGCACGGTGGGGCAGTTTCAGCCCCAGCATTTT. Translated, it gives CASTVGQFQPQHF.

V usage is TRBV28 and J usage is TRBJ2-5; 15 bases map to TRBD2. V lost 4 bases to trimming and J lost 4 bases; unmatched junction nucleotides: 10. The length of the CDR3 is 18 residues. Germline assignment: CDR1 MDHEN and CDR2 SYDVKM. The CDR3 sequence is CASSSLATGLAGGETQYF. CDR3 coding DNA: TGTGCCAGCAGTTCCTTGGCGACGGGACTAGCGGGAGGAGAGACCCAGTACTTC.

The J gene is TRBJ1-4, the V gene TRBV13, with 7 bases lining up with TRBD1. Germline CDR1 and CDR2: PRHDT and FYEKMQ (reference sequence). V was pared by 3 bases and J by 11 bases, with 9 bases of the junction left unmatched. The CDR3 covers 14 residues. The CDR3 bases are TGTGCCAGCAGCTTCTCTAACACAGGGGATAAACTGTTTTTT. Translating it yields CASSFSNTGDKLFF.

The chain recombines TRBV6-2 or TRBV6-3 with TRBJ2-6; D is ambiguous. This CDR3 is 15 amino acids long. The V end was cut by 1 base, the J end by 0 bases, with 4 bases between. Per the germline V gene, CDR1 is MNHEY and CDR2 is SVGEGT. CDR3 sequence reads: CASSYLDSGANVLTF. Written as DNA, the CDR3 is TGTGCCAGCAGTTACTTAGACTCTGGGGCCAACGTCCTGACTTTC.

V gene TRBV3-1 (or the pseudogene TRBV3-2) combines with J gene TRBJ2-2; 7 bases align to TRBD2. The CDR3 runs 16 residues. Germline V gene lookup returns CDR1 LGHDT and CDR2 YNNKEL (reference sequence). The J segment lost 5 bases and the V segment lost 2 bases, leaving 8 bases of the junction unmatched. The CDR3, as DNA: TGTGCCAGCAGCCAAAGAGGCGGGGGACGAACCGGGGAGCTGTTTTTT. It specifies CASSQRGGGRTGELFF.